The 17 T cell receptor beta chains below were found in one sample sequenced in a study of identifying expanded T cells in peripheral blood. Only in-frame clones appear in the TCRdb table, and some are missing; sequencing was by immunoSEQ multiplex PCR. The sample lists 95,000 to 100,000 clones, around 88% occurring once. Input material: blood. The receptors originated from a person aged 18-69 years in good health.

The CDR3 DNA reads TGTGCCAGCAGCTCGTGGGGCAGGGGCGAGGCGAACACCGGGGAGCTGTTTTTT. This gives the protein CASSSWGRGEANTGELFF. The chain is built from TRBV7-6 and TRBJ2-2; D possibly corresponds to TRBD1 (6 bases). V lost 4 bases and J 0 bases, leaving 18 bases between the germline ends. CDR1 is SGHVS, CDR2 FNYEAQ, per germline. The CDR3 runs 18 residues.

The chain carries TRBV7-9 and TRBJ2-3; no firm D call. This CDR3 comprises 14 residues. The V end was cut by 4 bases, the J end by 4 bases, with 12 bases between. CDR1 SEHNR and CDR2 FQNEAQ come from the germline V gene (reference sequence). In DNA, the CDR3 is TGTGCCAGCAGCTGGCTCCCCAACCCAGATACGCAGTATTTT. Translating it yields CASSWLPNPDTQYF.

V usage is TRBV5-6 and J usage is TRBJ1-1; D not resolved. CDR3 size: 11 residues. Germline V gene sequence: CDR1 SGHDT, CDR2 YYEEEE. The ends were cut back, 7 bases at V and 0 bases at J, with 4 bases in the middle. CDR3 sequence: CASVLNTEAFF. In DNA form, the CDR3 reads TGTGCCAGCGTCCTGAACACTGAAGCTTTCTTT.

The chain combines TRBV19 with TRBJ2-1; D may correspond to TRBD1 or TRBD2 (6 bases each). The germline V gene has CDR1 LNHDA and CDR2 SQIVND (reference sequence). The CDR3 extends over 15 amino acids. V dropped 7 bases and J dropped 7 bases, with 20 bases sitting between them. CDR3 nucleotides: TGTGCCAGTATGGGGGCAGGGGAGGATTGGAATGAGCAGTTCTTC. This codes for CASMGAGEDWNEQFF.

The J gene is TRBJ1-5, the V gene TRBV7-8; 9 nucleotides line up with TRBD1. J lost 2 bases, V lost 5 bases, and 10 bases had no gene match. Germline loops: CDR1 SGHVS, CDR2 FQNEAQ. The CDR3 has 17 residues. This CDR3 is CASSQGWTGAGNQPQHF. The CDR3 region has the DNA TGTGCCAGCAGCCAGGGGTGGACAGGGGCCGGCAATCAGCCCCAGCATTTT. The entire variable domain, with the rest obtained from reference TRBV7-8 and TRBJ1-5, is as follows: GAGVSQSPRYKVAKRGQDVALRCDPISGHVSLFWYQQALGQGPEFLTYFQNEAQLDKSGLPSDRFFAERPEGSVSTLKIQRTQQEDSAVYLCASSQGWTGAGNQPQHFGDGTRLSIL.

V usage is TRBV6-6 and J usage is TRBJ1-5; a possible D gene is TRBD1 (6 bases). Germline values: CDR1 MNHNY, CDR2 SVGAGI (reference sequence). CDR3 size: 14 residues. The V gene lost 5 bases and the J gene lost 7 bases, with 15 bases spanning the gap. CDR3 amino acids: CASSPGGAGQPQHF. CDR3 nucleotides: TGTGCCAGCAGTCCGGGGGGGGCTGGACAGCCCCAGCATTTT.

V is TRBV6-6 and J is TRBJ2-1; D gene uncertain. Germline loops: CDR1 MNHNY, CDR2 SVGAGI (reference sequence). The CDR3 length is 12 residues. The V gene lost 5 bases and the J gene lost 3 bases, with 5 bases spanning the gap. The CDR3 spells CASSPVYNEQFF. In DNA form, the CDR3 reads TGTGCCAGCAGTCCCGTCTACAATGAGCAGTTCTTC.

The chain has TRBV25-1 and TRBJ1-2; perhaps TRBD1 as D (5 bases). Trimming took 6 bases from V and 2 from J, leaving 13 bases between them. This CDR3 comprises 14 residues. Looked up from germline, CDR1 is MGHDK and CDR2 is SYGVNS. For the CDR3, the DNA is TGTGCCAGCAGCCGGGGGGGACTGAACTATGGCTACACCTTC. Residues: CASSRGGLNYGYTF.

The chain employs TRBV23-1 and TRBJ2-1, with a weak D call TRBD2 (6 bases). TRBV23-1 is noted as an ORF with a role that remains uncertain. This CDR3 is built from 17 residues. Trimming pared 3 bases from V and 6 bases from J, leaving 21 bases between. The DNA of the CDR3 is TGCGCCAGCAGTCACACTTCCCCGGGACTCGCAAGCAATGAGCAGTTCTTC. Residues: CASSHTSPGLASNEQFF.

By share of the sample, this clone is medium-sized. The CDR3: CASSDDAGGYNEQFF. The CDR3 nucleotides read TGTGCCAGCAGTGACGACGCGGGGGGCTACAATGAGCAGTTCTTC. V gene TRBV6-4 combines with J gene TRBJ2-1; 8 bases match TRBD2. CDR3 length: 15 amino acids. Germline values: CDR1 MRHNA, CDR2 SNTAGT. With V trimmed by 2 bases and J by 3 bases, 3 bases remained unmatched.

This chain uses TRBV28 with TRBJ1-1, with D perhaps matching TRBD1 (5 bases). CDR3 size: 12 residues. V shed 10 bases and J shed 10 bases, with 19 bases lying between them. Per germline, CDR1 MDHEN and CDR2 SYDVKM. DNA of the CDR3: TGTGCCATCGCGACTTGGTCCGGGGGAGCTTTCTTT. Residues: CAIATWSGGAFF.

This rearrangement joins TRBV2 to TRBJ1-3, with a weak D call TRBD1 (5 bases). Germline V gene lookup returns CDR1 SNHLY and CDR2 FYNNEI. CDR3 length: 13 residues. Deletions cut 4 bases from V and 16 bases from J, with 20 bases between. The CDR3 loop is CASSARGGLVWYF. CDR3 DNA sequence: TGTGCCAGCAGTGCGAGGGGCGGACTTGTATGGTATTTT.

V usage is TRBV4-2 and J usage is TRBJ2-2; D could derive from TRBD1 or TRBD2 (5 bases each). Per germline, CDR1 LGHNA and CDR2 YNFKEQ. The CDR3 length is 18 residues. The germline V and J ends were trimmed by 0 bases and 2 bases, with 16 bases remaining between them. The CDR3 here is CASSQDQLSGPNTGELFF. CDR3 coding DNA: TGTGCCAGCAGCCAAGATCAGCTGTCGGGACCCAACACCGGGGAGCTGTTTTTT.

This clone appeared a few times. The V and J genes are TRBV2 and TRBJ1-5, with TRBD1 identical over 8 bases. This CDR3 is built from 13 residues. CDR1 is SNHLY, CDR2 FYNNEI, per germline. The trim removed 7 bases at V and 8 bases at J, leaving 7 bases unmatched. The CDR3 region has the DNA TGTGCCAGCACCCGACAGGGGATTGAGCCCCAGCATTTT. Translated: CASTRQGIEPQHF.

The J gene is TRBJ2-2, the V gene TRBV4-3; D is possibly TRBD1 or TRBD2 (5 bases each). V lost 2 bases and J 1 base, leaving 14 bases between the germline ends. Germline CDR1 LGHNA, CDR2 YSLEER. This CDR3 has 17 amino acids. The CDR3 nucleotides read TGCGCCAGCAGCCAACAGCCGGGAACAGGGAACACCGGGGAGCTGTTTTTT. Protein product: CASSQQPGTGNTGELFF.

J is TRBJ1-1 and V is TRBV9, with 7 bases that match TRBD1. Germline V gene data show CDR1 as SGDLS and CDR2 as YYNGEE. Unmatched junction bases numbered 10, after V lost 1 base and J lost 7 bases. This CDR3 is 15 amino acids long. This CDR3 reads CASSVRQGDSGEAFF. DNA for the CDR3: TGTGCCAGCAGCGTAAGGCAGGGGGATAGTGGTGAAGCTTTCTTT. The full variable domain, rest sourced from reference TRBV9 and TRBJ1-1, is DSGVTQTPKHLITATGQRVTLRCSPRSGDLSVYWYQQSLDQGLQFLIQYYNGEERAKGNILERFSAQQFPDLHSELNLSSLELGDSALYFCASSVRQGDSGEAFFGQGTRLTVV.

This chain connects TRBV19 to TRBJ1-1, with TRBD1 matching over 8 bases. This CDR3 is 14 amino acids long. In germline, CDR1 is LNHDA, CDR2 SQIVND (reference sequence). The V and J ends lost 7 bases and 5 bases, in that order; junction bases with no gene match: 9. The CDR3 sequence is CASTYRGALTEAFF. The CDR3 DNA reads TGTGCCAGTACCTACAGGGGGGCGCTTACTGAAGCTTTCTTT.